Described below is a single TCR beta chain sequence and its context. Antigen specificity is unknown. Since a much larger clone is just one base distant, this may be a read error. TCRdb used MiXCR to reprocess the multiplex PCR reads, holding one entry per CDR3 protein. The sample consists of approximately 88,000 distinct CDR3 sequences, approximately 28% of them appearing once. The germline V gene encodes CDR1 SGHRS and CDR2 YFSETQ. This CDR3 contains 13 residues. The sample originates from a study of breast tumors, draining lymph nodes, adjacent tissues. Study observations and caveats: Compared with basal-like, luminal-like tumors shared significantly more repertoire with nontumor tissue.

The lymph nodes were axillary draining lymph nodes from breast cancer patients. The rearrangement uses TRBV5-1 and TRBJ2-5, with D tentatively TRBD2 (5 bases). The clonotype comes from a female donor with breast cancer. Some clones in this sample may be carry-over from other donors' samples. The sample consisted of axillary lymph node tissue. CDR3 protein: CASSLWTQETRYF. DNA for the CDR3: TGCGCCAGCAGCTTGTGGACTCAAGAGACCCGGTACTTC.